The 9 T cell receptor beta chains below were found in one sample sequenced in a study of cytomegalovirus exposure and HLA in healthy donors listed by TCRdb under 2017. Preparation of the library involved the immunoSEQ multiplex PCR assay. A mixture of 60 forward primers for TCR Vbeta segments and 13 reverse primers for TCR Jbeta segments was used in the multiplex PCR. TCRdb took this table from immuneACCESS and kept in-frame rearrangements with V and J called. Such tables lack part of the clones; where checked against another copy, unresolved V genes explain under half of the gap, and the rest is unexplained. The sample table shows more than 200,000 clones, and about 80% are seen once. Roughly 1.9% of the sample is taken by the ten largest. The sequencing input was PBMCs. Receptors originate from a young man in good health and CMV-seronegative.

The J gene is TRBJ2-4, the V gene TRBV30; TRBD1 aligns across 7 bases. The CDR3 runs 16 residues. J lost 3 bases, V lost 0 bases, and 8 bases had no gene match. In germline, CDR1 is GTSNPN, CDR2 SVGIG (reference sequence). CDR3: CAWSVSPAGGKNIQYF. The DNA for the CDR3 is TGTGCCTGGAGTGTAAGTCCCGCAGGGGGCAAAAACATTCAGTACTTC. Full variable domain (remainder filled in from reference TRBV30 and TRBJ2-4): SQTIHQWPATLVQPVGSPLSLECTVEGTSNPNLYWYRQAAGRGLQLLFYSVGIGQISSEVPQNLSASRPQDRQFILSSKKLLLSDSGFYLCAWSVSPAGGKNIQYFGAGTRLSVL.

This chain joins TRBV4-2 and TRBJ2-1; 11 positions agree with TRBD2. The V and J ends lost 1 base and 9 bases, in that order; junction bases with no gene match: 2. This CDR3 comprises 14 residues. Germline-derived CDR1 and CDR2 are LGHNA and YNFKEQ. CDR3 nucleotide sequence: TGTGCCAGCAGCCAAGGACTAGCGGGAAGTGAGCAGTTCTTC. Protein product: CASSQGLAGSEQFF.

The rearrangement joins TRBV6-6 to TRBJ2-5; no clear D gene. With 2 bases removed from V and 2 bases from J, the gap between germline ends came to 6 bases. Germline V gives CDR1 MNHNY, CDR2 SVGAGI (reference sequence). The length of the CDR3 is 13 residues. CDR3 nucleotides: TGTGCCAGCAGTTACACGCGGCAAGAGACCCAGTACTTC. Translated: CASSYTRQETQYF.

The rearrangement uses TRBV27 and TRBJ1-6; tentative D call: TRBD1 (5 bases). The CDR3 sequence is 16 residues long. CDR1 is MNHEY and CDR2 is SMNVEV in the germline V gene (reference sequence). V gave up 1 base and J gave up 5 bases, with 12 bases separating them. CDR3 nucleotide sequence: TGTGCCAGCAGTTTATTTAGGACAAATAATAATTCACCCCTCCACTTT. This sequence encodes CASSLFRTNNNSPLHF.

This clone was counted only a few times. The chain links TRBV7-9 to TRBJ2-1; TRBD2 matches at 10 bases. CDR1 SEHNR and CDR2 FQNEAQ come from the germline V gene (reference sequence). The CDR3 extends over 18 amino acids. After removal of 4 bases from V and 3 bases from J, the junction contained 12 bases not matched to a gene. CDR3 loop: CASSSRLAGGGNYNEQFF. CDR3 coding DNA: TGTGCCAGCAGCTCTCGACTAGCGGGCGGGGGGAACTACAATGAGCAGTTCTTC.

About this clone itself: An end of the junction differs from the germline gene, which may be a read error. V is TRBV7-7 and J is TRBJ1-5; 7 bases align to TRBD1. The CDR3 length is 18 residues. In germline, CDR1 is SSHAT, CDR2 FNYEAQ (reference sequence). The CDR3 nucleotides are TGTGCTAGCACTCTTATGCGTGGCAGGGGGGATAGCAATCAGCCCCAGCATTTT. It encodes CASTLMRGRGDSNQPQHF.

Worth noting for this clone: Other DNA sequences from this sample encode an identical CDR3 as well. CDR3 in DNA: TGTGCCAGCAGCTTAGCCGGTGGCACAGATACGCAGTATTTT. It translates to CASSLAGGTDTQYF. This chain joins TRBV7-3 and TRBJ2-3, with D unclear. V lost 2 bases and J lost 1, with 7 bases in between. This CDR3 comprises 14 residues. Germline loops: CDR1 SGHTA, CDR2 FQGTGA.

The chain has TRBV28 and TRBJ2-3; 7 nucleotides align to TRBD1. The CDR3 runs to 15 residues. The junction had 4 bases not matched to a gene; V was cut back by 2 bases and J by 2 bases. Germline assignment: CDR1 MDHEN and CDR2 SYDVKM. The DNA for the CDR3 is TGTGCCAGCAGTTTAGGGGGACAGCTCACAGATACGCAGTATTTT. Amino acid sequence: CASSLGGQLTDTQYF.

This rearrangement joins TRBV4-3 to TRBJ2-1; D possibly corresponds to TRBD2 (6 bases). The CDR3 extends over 16 amino acids. Germline lookup yields CDR1 LGHNA and CDR2 YSLEER. V was shortened by 4 bases and J by 0 bases, with 13 bases between the two germline ends. This CDR3 reads CASSRAGEDSYNEQFF. CDR3 sequence (DNA): TGCGCCAGCAGCCGCGCCGGGGAGGACTCCTACAATGAGCAGTTCTTC.